The source of this TCR beta chain is a study of OX40 agonist ivuxolimab in advanced cancers. Study observations and caveats: With doses of 0.1 to 3.0 mg/kg, CD4+ and CD8+ blood T cells had undergone clonal expansion by week 6.

As regards this clone: What it binds is not known.

Some clones are missing from TCRdb's copy, which holds only in-frame ones; the method was immunoSEQ multiplex PCR. The sample has some 9,200 clones, 89% seen once; the top ten hold roughly 13%. CDR3 length: 16 amino acids. Germline values: CDR1 SGHNT, CDR2 YYREEE (reference sequence). The ends were cut back, 4 bases at V and 2 bases at J, with 13 bases in the middle. The material was CD4+ or CD8+ T cells sorted from blood, obtained in a trial of the OX40 agonist ivuxolimab. This sequence was found in an adult with an advanced solid tumor such as melanoma, head and neck, liver or kidney cancer. This chain connects TRBV5-4 to TRBJ2-6; D call uncertain. The CDR3 DNA follows: TGTGCCAGCAGCACCGACCTCTCCCCTGGGGCCAACGTCCTGACTTTC. This sequence encodes CASSTDLSPGANVLTF.